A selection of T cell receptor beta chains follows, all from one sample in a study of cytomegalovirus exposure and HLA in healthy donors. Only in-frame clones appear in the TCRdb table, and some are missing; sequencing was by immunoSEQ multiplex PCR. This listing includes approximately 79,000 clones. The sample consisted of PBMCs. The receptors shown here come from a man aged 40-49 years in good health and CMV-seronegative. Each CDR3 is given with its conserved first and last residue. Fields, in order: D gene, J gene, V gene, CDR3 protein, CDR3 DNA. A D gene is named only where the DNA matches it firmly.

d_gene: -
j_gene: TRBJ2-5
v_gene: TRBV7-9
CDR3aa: CASSLGAGNRGGETQYF
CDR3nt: TGTGCCAGCAGCTTAGGGGCCGGGAACCGAGGTGGAGAGACCCAGTACTTC

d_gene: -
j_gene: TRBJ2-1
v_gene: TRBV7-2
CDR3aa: CASSPGGSSYNEQFF
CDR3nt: TGTGCCAGCAGCCCCGGCGGTAGCTCCTACAATGAGCAGTTCTTC

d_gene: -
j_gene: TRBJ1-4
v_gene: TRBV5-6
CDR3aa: CASSLDMAEGEKLFF
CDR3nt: TGTGCCAGCAGCTTGGATATGGCGGAAGGAGAAAAACTGTTTTTT

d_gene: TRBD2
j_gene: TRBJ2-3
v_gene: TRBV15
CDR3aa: CATSGSGSPTDTQYF
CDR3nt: TGTGCCACCAGCGGGAGCGGGAGCCCCACAGATACGCAGTATTTT

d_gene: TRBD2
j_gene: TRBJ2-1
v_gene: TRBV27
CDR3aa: CASSLNPSGSGDEQFF
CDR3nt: TGTGCCAGCAGTTTAAATCCTAGCGGGAGTGGTGATGAGCAGTTCTTC

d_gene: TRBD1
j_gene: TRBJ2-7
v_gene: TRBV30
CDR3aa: CAWSVRGQGSYEQYF
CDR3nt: TGTGCCTGGAGTGTACGAGGACAGGGGTCCTACGAGCAGTACTTC

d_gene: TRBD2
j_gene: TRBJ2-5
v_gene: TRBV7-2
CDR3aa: CASSILSGSVQETQYF
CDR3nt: TGTGCCAGCAGCATACTTAGCGGGTCCGTACAAGAGACCCAGTACTTC

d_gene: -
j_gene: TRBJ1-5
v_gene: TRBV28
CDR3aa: CASSLPGNNQPQHF
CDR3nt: TGTGCCAGCAGTTTACCAGGAAACAATCAGCCCCAGCATTTT

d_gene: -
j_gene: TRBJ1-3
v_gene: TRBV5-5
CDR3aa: CASRLSPQSSGNTIYF
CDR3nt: TGTGCCAGCAGACTATCCCCTCAGAGCTCTGGAAACACCATATATTTT

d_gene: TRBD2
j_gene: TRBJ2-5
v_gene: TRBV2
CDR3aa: CARTSGQETQYF
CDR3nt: TGTGCCAGGACTAGCGGCCAAGAGACCCAGTACTTC

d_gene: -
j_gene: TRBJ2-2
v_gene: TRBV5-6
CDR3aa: CASSLVGPTGGLFF
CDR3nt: TGTGCCAGCAGCTTGGTCGGCCCCACCGGGGGGCTGTTTTTT

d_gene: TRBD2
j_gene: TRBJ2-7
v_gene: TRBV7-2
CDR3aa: CASSRSAGDYEQYF
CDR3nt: TGTGCCAGCAGCCGATCCGCGGGGGACTACGAGCAGTACTTC

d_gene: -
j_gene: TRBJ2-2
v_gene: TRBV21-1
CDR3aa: CASSKGVAGGPNTGELFF
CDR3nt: TGTGCCAGCAGCAAAGGGGTAGCGGGAGGACCGAACACCGGGGAGCTGTTTTTT

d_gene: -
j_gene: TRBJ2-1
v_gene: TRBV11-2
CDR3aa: CASSTTTLNEQFF
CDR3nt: TGTGCCAGCAGCACGACGACTCTGAATGAGCAGTTCTTC

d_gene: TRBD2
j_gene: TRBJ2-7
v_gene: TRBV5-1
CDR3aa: CASSPRLAGGYEQYF
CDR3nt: TGCGCCAGCAGCCCGAGACTAGCGGGAGGCTACGAGCAGTACTTC